This T cell receptor (beta chain) was identified during a study of T cell clonality in common variable immunodeficiency. Study-wide findings and caveats: Fewer deletions and N-nucleotide insertions were reportedly seen in common variable immunodeficiency TCR beta sequences. Fewer TCRbeta clones were shared among CVID subjects than controls.

The sample holds a few counts of this clone. As yet, its antigen is unknown. Clones were read by immunoSEQ multiplex PCR, and TCRdb kept only the in-frame ones, dropping some. The sample is made up of about 15,000 clones, none counted only once. Sample: peripheral blood mononuclear cells. The receptor comes from a human donor with common variable immunodeficiency.

The CDR3 bases that were read are TGTGCCAGCGGGACAGGGGATGGC. Translating gives CASGTGDG. The full-length CDR3 reads as CASGTGDGYTF. The J gene is TRBJ1-2, the V gene TRBV7-9; 10 positions match TRBD1. The read ends 3 residues shy of where the CDR3 ends; the end is completed using the germline J gene. CDR3 length: 11 residues. V shed 8 bases and J 6 bases; nucleotides not matched to a gene: 0. Germline CDR1 reads SEHNR; CDR2 reads FQNEAQ (reference sequence). Filled out from reference TRBV7-9 and TRBJ1-2, the complete variable domain reads DTGVSQNPRHKITKRGQNVTFRCDPISEHNRLYWYRQTLGQGPEFLTYFQNEAQLEKSRLLSDRFSAERPKGSFSTLEIQRTEQGDSAMYLCASGTGDGYTFGSGTRLTVV.